The 4 T cell receptor beta chains in this list originate from one sample, sequenced in a study of Graves' ophthalmopathy and Graves' hyperthyroidism. Amplification of the TCR beta CDR3 regions used RNA transcripts (as template). Scientists carried out first-round RT-PCR using HTBI primers and then a second-round multiplex PCR. Via MiXCR, TCRdb re-called the multiplex PCR reads, giving one row per CDR3 protein. The sample includes about 370,000 distinct CDR3 sequences, roughly 17% of them seen just once. The specimen sequenced was peripheral blood. The receptors come from an adult woman with stable Graves' hyperthyroidism.

This clonotype was recorded at least ten times. This chain uses TRBV10-1 with TRBJ2-2; D tentatively reads TRBD1 or TRBD2 (5 bases each). Germline V lookup: CDR1 WNHNN, CDR2 SYGVQD (reference sequence). The V gene lost 8 bases and the J gene lost 3 bases, with 13 bases spanning the gap. There are 14 residues in the CDR3. CDR3 sequence (DNA): TGCGCCAGCCAAAAGCGAGGGGACACCGGGGAGCTGTTTTTT. The encoded protein is CASQKRGDTGELFF.

This clonotype was picked up many times. This chain links TRBV20-1 with TRBJ2-5, with D possibly being TRBD1 (5 bases). Germline V gene lookup returns CDR1 DFQATT and CDR2 SNEGSKA (reference sequence). V dropped 0 bases and J dropped 5 bases, with 7 bases sitting between them. The CDR3 is 12 residues long. CDR3 nucleotides: TGCAGTGCTAGAGACAGGGCGGAGACCCAGTACTTC. Amino acids: CSARDRAETQYF.

This clonotype appeared many times. The CDR3 nucleotides are TGTGCCAGCAGCCCGTTCACAAGGGGGAACAATCAGCCCCAGCATTTT. Translation gives CASSPFTRGNNQPQHF. The chain recombines TRBV4-2 with TRBJ1-5; TRBD1 is a possible D gene (6 bases). Looked up from germline, CDR1 is LGHNA and CDR2 is YNFKEQ. Trimming left V 4 bases short and J 3 bases short, with 16 bases between. This CDR3 region has 16 residues.

This clonotype was counted at least ten times. The chain couples TRBV10-1 to TRBJ2-7, with 8 bases matching TRBD2. Germline CDR1 WNHNN, CDR2 SYGVQD (reference sequence). V shed 6 bases and J 2 bases; nucleotides not matched to a gene: 6. The CDR3 loop spans 14 amino acids. The CDR3 nucleotides read TGCGCCAGCAGCCAGCGGGAGTCCCCCTACGAGCAGTACTTC. Protein: CASSQRESPYEQYF.